This T cell receptor (beta chain) was identified in a study of T cells in localized non-small cell lung cancer. Points from the study as a whole: Peak T cell clonality was found in uninvolved adjacent lung, exceeding tumor. A median of approximately 54 clones ranked among the top 100 in tumor appeared in adjacent lung. Elevated circulating T cell density in blood was associated with longer overall survival.

With regard to this clone: Its antigen is as yet unknown.

Repertoires were generated with immunoSEQ multiplex PCR, while TCRdb's copy carries only in-frame clones and drops some. This table holds tens of thousands of clones, just under 85% found once. V was trimmed by 5 bases and J by 8 bases, leaving 18 bases between them. The CDR3 runs 14 residues. The germline V gene has CDR1 SGHVS and CDR2 FQNEAQ. The genes are TRBV7-8 and TRBJ1-2; perhaps TRBD1 as D (5 bases). The source of this sequence is a man aged 40-75 years with stage I lung adenocarcinoma. The specimen comprised peripheral blood, sampled before any cancer treatment. The CDR3 protein is CASSPPRDVRGYTF. CDR3 in DNA: TGTGCCAGCAGCCCGCCTCGGGACGTAAGGGGCTACACCTTC.